This T cell receptor (beta chain) was identified during a study of human T cells and chemical hapten exposure. Study-wide context: Predominantly women, the patients had alopecia areata, totalis or universalis.

Time point meaning: patch test 1, 2 weeks after DPC sensitization. The treatment is: therapeutic diphenylcyclopropenone sensitization with weekly scalp DPC. Drawing of blood took place ahead of applying each patch test. Sample donors consisted of patients with alopecia, aged 18 to 70 years, who were suitable for DPC. The study's library attached unique molecular identifiers to single cDNA molecules. TCRdb re-analysed the RACE reads in MiXCR, keeping a single row per CDR3 protein. The table lists around 120,000 distinct CDR3 sequences, over 10% of them singletons, with 1.4% in the top ten. The CDR3 totals 14 residues. The V gene lost 5 bases and the J gene lost 5 bases, with 16 bases spanning the gap.

This clonotype was sampled from a woman aged 50 to 60 with alopecia areata. Some clones in this sample may be carry-over from other donors' samples. V usage is TRBV12-3 or TRBV12-4 and J usage is TRBJ2-7; unclear D gene. Sequenced here: whole blood, sampled in connection with sensitization to the hapten diphenylcyclopropenone (DPC). The CDR3 DNA reads TGTGCCAGCAGTAGCCGAGCCGCCCAACACGAGCAGTACTTC. Its protein is CASSSRAAQHEQYF.